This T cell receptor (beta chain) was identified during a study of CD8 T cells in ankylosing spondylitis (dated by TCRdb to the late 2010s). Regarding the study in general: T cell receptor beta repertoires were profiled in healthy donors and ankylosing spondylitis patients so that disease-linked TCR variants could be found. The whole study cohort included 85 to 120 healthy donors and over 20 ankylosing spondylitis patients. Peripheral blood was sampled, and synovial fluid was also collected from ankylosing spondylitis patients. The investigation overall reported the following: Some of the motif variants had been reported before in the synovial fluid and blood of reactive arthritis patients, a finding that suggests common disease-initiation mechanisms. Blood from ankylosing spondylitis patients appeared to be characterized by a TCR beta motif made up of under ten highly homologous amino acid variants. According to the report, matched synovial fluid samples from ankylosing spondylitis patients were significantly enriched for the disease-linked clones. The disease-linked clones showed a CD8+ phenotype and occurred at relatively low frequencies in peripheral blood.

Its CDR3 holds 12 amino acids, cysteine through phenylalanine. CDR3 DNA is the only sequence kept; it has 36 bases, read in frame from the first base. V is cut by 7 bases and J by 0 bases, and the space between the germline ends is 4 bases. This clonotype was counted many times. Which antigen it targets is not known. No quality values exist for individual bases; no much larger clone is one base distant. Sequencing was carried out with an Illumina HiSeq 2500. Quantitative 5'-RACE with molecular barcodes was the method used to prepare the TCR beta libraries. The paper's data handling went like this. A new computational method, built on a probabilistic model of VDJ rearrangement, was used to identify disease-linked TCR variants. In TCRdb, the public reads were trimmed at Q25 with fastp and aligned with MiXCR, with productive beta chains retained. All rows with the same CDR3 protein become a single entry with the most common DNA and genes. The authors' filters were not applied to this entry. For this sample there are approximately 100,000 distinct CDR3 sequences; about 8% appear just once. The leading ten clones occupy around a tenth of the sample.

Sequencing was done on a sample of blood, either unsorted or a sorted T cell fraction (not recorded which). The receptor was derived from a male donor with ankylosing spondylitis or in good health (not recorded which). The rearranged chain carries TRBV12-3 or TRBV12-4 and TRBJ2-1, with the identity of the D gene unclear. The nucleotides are TGTGCCAGCACTCCCTCCTACAATGAGCAGTTCTTC. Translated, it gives CASTPSYNEQFF.